The T cell receptor (beta chain) described here comes from a study of shared clonotypes between healthy human individuals. Profiling relied on immunoSEQ multiplex PCR, and the TCRdb table lists in-frame clones only, not all of them. The sample consists of around 1,000,000 clones, around three quarters of them appearing once. V was shortened by 4 bases and J by 7 bases, with 11 bases between the two germline ends. Germline V gene lookup returns CDR1 MNHEY and CDR2 SVGAGI. CDR3 size: 13 residues. The source is a man aged 18 to 30 in good health. Some clones in this sample may be carry-over from other donors' samples. The chain is built from TRBV6-5 and TRBJ1-3, with D unresolved. The sample consisted of memory CD4+ T cells from PBMCs. The sample's subset: CD45RA-negative fraction. CDR3 amino acids: CASSSPLGNTIYF. The CDR3 bases are TGTGCCAGCAGTTCCCCCCTTGGGAACACCATATATTTT.